This T cell receptor beta chain was observed in a study of tumor-infiltrating lymphocytes in localized non-small cell lung cancer. The overall study: Some samples were collected after neoadjuvant chemotherapy; smokers, never-smokers and several histologies were included. Whole-study results and caveats: T-cell fraction did not differ between immunotypes IM1 and IM2.

Per germline, CDR1 SGHRS and CDR2 YFSETQ. The CDR3 loop spans 15 amino acids. The germline V and J ends were trimmed by 0 bases and 1 base, with 8 bases remaining between them. Assay used: immunoSEQ multiplex PCR; TCRdb lists only in-frame clones, some missing. Here the sample spans roughly 13,000 clones, 75% to 85% being singletons. In regard to this clone: Its antigen is currently unknown.

The V and J genes are TRBV5-1 and TRBJ1-5, with D unresolved. The TCR originated in a human donor with non-small cell lung cancer. Material for sequencing was lung tumor tissue. This CDR3 is CASSLGDSSNQPQHF. For the CDR3, the DNA is TGCGCCAGCAGCTTGGGCGACTCGAGCAATCAGCCCCAGCATTTT.